The 27 T cell receptor beta chains in this list originate from one sample, sequenced in a study of radiotherapy plus CTLA-4 blockade in lung cancer. The data were produced by immunoSEQ multiplex PCR, yet TCRdb's version contains in-frame clones alone and is incomplete. The sample has around 130,000 clones; about 87% are singletons. Material: peripheral blood, obtained from a patient treated with radiotherapy plus ipilimumab. The receptors shown here come from a human donor with non-small cell lung cancer that progressed on radiotherapy plus ipilimumab.

J is TRBJ2-5 and V is TRBV7-2; no reliable D call. There are 13 residues in the CDR3. V was cut by 5 bases and J by 5 bases, with 12 bases left in between. CDR1 is SGHTA, CDR2 FQGNSA, per germline. CDR3 amino acids: CASSLDWRETQYF. The CDR3 DNA is TGTGCCAGCAGCCTTGACTGGCGGGAGACCCAGTACTTC.

The chain recombines TRBV18 with TRBJ2-1, with D possibly TRBD2 on 5 matching bases. The CDR3 totals 13 residues. Germline V lookup: CDR1 KGHSH, CDR2 LQKENI. V dropped 0 bases and J dropped 7 bases, with 7 bases sitting between them. The CDR3 region is CASSPPGRNEQFF. CDR3 coding DNA: TGTGCCAGCTCACCACCGGGGAGAAATGAGCAGTTCTTC.

The chain carries TRBV27 and TRBJ1-1; no firm D call. Trimming removed 2 bases from V and 1 base from J, with 5 bases in between. CDR3 length: 13 residues. Per the germline V gene, CDR1 is MNHEY and CDR2 is SMNVEV (reference sequence). In DNA, the CDR3 is TGTGCCAGCAGTTTAGACGGGAACACTGAAGCTTTCTTT. Residues: CASSLDGNTEAFF.

The chain employs TRBV7-2 and TRBJ1-1; possibly TRBD1 for D (5 bases). CDR3 size: 15 residues. Looked up from germline, CDR1 is SGHTA and CDR2 is FQGNSA. The germline V and J ends were trimmed by 5 bases and 7 bases, with 20 bases remaining between them. CDR3 sequence (DNA): TGTGCCAGCAGCACCTTCAATACGGGACTTCATGAAGCTTTCTTT. Protein: CASSTFNTGLHEAFF.

The V call is TRBV5-6, the J call TRBJ2-5; D might be TRBD1 (8 bases). V shed 0 bases and J shed 4 bases, with 13 bases lying between them. The V gene's germline CDR1 is SGHDT and CDR2 YYEEEE. This CDR3 has 15 residues. CDR3 residues: CASSLGTGGAETQYF. CDR3 in DNA: TGTGCCAGCAGCTTGGGAACAGGGGGGGCAGAGACCCAGTACTTC.

As DNA, the CDR3 is TGCGCCAGCAGCCTGGATGGGGGGCCGAACACTGAAGCTTTCTTT. Its translation: CASSLDGGPNTEAFF. The chain links TRBV5-1 to TRBJ1-1; D is possibly TRBD1 (6 bases). The CDR3 length is 15 residues. The germline CDR1 and CDR2 sequences are SGHRS and YFSETQ. The V and J ends lost 4 bases and 1 base respectively, with 14 bases between them. The whole variable domain, remainder taken from reference TRBV5-1 and TRBJ1-1, is KAGVTQTPRYLIKTRGQQVTLSCSPISGHRSVSWYQQTPGQGLQFLFEYFSETQRNKGNFPGRFSGRQFSNSRSEMNVSTLELGDSALYLCASSLDGGPNTEAFFGQGTRLTVV.

DNA for the CDR3: TGTGCCAGCAGCTTAGACTCTAGCCGCAGCGGGCAGTACTTC. Residues: CASSLDSSRSGQYF. J is TRBJ2-7 and V is TRBV13, with a possible D match to TRBD2 (5 bases). Trimming took 1 base from V and 9 from J, leaving 16 bases between them. This CDR3 region has 14 residues. Germline CDR1 is PRHDT and CDR2 is FYEKMQ (reference sequence).

The chain couples TRBV6-6 to TRBJ1-5; the match to TRBD1 covers 8 bases. Germline CDR1 is MNHNY and CDR2 is SVGAGI (reference sequence). CDR3 length: 14 amino acids. V was clipped by 7 bases and J by 5 bases; unmatched bases: 7. The CDR3 is CASNLDRGHQPQHF. In nucleotides, the CDR3 is TGTGCCAGCAACCTTGACAGGGGCCATCAGCCCCAGCATTTT.

V gene TRBV18 combines with J gene TRBJ1-2; TRBD1 might be the D (6 bases). Trimming removed 2 bases from V and 4 bases from J, with 11 bases in between. The CDR3 has 14 amino acids. Germline V gene lookup returns CDR1 KGHSH and CDR2 LQKENI. CDR3 sequence (DNA): TGTGCCAGCTCACCAGCAGGGGACGGCTATGGCTACACCTTC. Encoded protein: CASSPAGDGYGYTF.

The sample holds a few counts of this clone. The chain carries TRBV6-1 and TRBJ1-4, with a weak D call TRBD1 (5 bases). Germline values: CDR1 MNHNS, CDR2 SASEGT. The ends were cut back, 4 bases at V and 3 bases at J, with 15 bases in the middle. The CDR3 runs to 16 residues. In DNA, the CDR3 is TGTGCCAGCAGTGCCCCGGGGGGGTTGGCTAATGAAAAACTGTTTTTT. Translated: CASSAPGGLANEKLFF.

The chain joins TRBV6-5 to TRBJ1-3; perhaps TRBD1 as D (6 bases). The V end lost 6 bases, the J end lost 2 bases, and 14 bases lay between the germline ends. Germline V gene sequence: CDR1 MNHEY, CDR2 SVGAGI. The CDR3 has 15 amino acids. The CDR3 is CASRVQGNAGNTIYF. CDR3 DNA: TGTGCCAGCAGGGTCCAGGGGAACGCTGGAAACACCATATATTTT.

This chain uses TRBV4-1 with TRBJ2-6; possibly TRBD1 or TRBD2 for D (5 bases each). With 1 base removed from V and 0 bases from J, the gap between germline ends came to 13 bases. From germline, CDR1 is MGHRA and CDR2 YSYEKL. The CDR3 loop spans 18 amino acids. The chain's CDR3 is CASSQAPGTYSGANVLTF. The CDR3 coding sequence is TGCGCCAGCAGCCAAGCCCCAGGGACCTACTCTGGGGCCAACGTCCTGACTTTC.

Comment on this clone: The germline gene is not matched at one end of the junction; a read error may be the cause. The chain carries TRBV18 and TRBJ2-7; a possible D gene is TRBD2 (5 bases). The CDR3 length is 14 residues. Germline lookup yields CDR1 KGHSH and CDR2 LQKENI. For the CDR3, the DNA is TGTGCCAGCTCACCTGAGCGGAACTCCTACGGGCAGTACTTC. Its translation: CASSPERNSYGQYF.

This clone was counted only a few times. The rearrangement uses TRBV5-8 and TRBJ2-7; a weak D match, TRBD2 (5 bases). Germline V gene sequence: CDR1 SGHTS, CDR2 YDEGEE. This CDR3 is 14 amino acids long. With 7 bases removed from V and 3 bases from J, the gap between germline ends came to 17 bases. DNA for the CDR3: TGTGCCAGCCCCCGGGGTCAGACCTACTACGAGCAGTACTTC. It specifies CASPRGQTYYEQYF.

The chain combines TRBV23-1 with TRBJ2-7; 8 bases agree with TRBD1. TRBV23-1 is reported as an ORF; its role is uncertain. CDR3 size: 16 residues. V shed 8 bases and J 6 bases; nucleotides not matched to a gene: 18. As DNA, the CDR3 is TGCGCCAGCGGCCGGGACAGGCTATACGTTGAGGGCGAGCAGTACTTC. Translated, it gives CASGRDRLYVEGEQYF.

This clone came up a few times. V and J are TRBV7-2 and TRBJ1-5; D is unclear. Germline V gene data show CDR1 as SGHTA and CDR2 as FQGNSA. The CDR3 covers 12 residues. Deletions cut 6 bases from V and 4 bases from J, with 7 bases between. Here the CDR3 reads CASSRENQPQHF. As DNA, the CDR3 is TGTGCCAGCAGTAGAGAGAATCAGCCCCAGCATTTT. The whole variable domain, remainder taken from reference TRBV7-2 and TRBJ1-5, is GAGVSQSPSNKVTEKGKDVELRCDPISGHTALYWYRQSLGQGLEFLIYFQGNSAPDKSGLPSDRFSAERTGGSVSTLTIQRTQQEDSAVYLCASSRENQPQHFGDGTRLSIL.

The chain uses TRBV9 and TRBJ2-3; D gene uncertain. The CDR3 is 15 residues long. Germline V gives CDR1 SGDLS, CDR2 YYNGEE. V lost 0 bases to trimming and J lost 2 bases, with 10 bases between them. The CDR3 nucleotides are TGTGCCAGCAGCGTAGGGCGAGGTAACACAGATACGCAGTATTTT. Translating it yields CASSVGRGNTDTQYF.

This chain joins TRBV5-5 and TRBJ1-5, with 9 nucleotides matching TRBD1. The CDR3 runs 15 residues. The V segment lost 3 bases and the J segment 0 bases; nucleotides outside the gene matches: 1. Germline values: CDR1 SGHKS, CDR2 YYEKEE (reference sequence). The CDR3 here is CASSWDRDSNQPQHF. CDR3 coding DNA: TGTGCCAGCAGCTGGGACAGGGATAGCAATCAGCCCCAGCATTTT.

This clone was counted a single time. A junction end diverges from the germline sequence, so it may reflect a read error. The rearrangement links TRBV19 to TRBJ1-3, with no clear D. CDR3 length: 15 amino acids. Germline V gene lookup returns CDR1 LNHDA and CDR2 SQIVND (reference sequence). CDR3: CASSIDTSSGNTIYF. CDR3 sequence (DNA): TGTGCCAGTAGCATAGACACAAGCTCTGGAAACACCATATATTTT.

This clone appeared once. The rearrangement uses TRBV27 and TRBJ2-7, with 10 nucleotides matching TRBD2. Germline CDR1 reads MNHEY; CDR2 reads SMNVEV (reference sequence). This CDR3 has 16 residues. With V trimmed by 5 bases and J by 2 bases, 9 bases remained unmatched. This chain's CDR3 is CASSTTGLATAYEQYF. The CDR3 DNA sequence: TGTGCCAGCAGTACCACGGGACTAGCGACCGCCTACGAGCAGTACTTC.

The rearrangement uses TRBV6-5 and TRBJ1-1, with TRBD1 as a possible D gene (6 bases). Per the germline V gene, CDR1 is MNHEY and CDR2 is SVGAGI. The V end was cut by 0 bases, the J end by 0 bases, with 11 bases between. There are 16 residues in the CDR3. This CDR3 is CASSYSQGFMNTEAFF. CDR3 DNA sequence: TGTGCCAGCAGTTACTCACAGGGCTTCATGAACACTGAAGCTTTCTTT.

CDR3 coding DNA: TGTGCCAGTAGTATATCCGGGGGCATGAACACTGAAGCTTTCTTT. Amino acids: CASSISGGMNTEAFF. J is TRBJ1-1 and V is TRBV19; maybe TRBD1 (6 bases). The CDR3 is 15 residues long. Germline assignment: CDR1 LNHDA and CDR2 SQIVND (reference sequence). V lost 2 bases to trimming and J lost 0 bases, with 10 bases between them.

As concerns this clone: One end of the junction is discordant with germline, which a read error may explain. The chain's CDR3 is CASNIGGVNSNYGYTF. The CDR3 DNA follows: TGTGCCAGTAATATAGGAGGGGTCAATTCTAACTATGGCTACACCTTC. The rearrangement links TRBV19 to TRBJ1-2, with a tentative D call TRBD1 (5 bases). From germline, CDR1 is LNHDA and CDR2 SQIVND (reference sequence). The CDR3 spans 16 residues.

This clone appeared a few times. The CDR3 nucleotides read TGTGCCAGTAGTATAGGTAGGGGACTCTATGGCTACACCTTC. It encodes CASSIGRGLYGYTF. The J gene is TRBJ1-2, the V gene TRBV19; D is possibly TRBD1 (5 bases). The V end was cut by 1 base, the J end by 4 bases, with 10 bases between. The CDR3 covers 14 residues. Germline V lookup: CDR1 LNHDA, CDR2 SQIVND (reference sequence). Full variable domain (remainder filled in from reference TRBV19 and TRBJ1-2): DGGITQSPKYLFRKEGQNVTLSCEQNLNHDAMYWYRQDPGQGLRLIYYSQIVNDFQKGDIAEGYSVSREKKESFPLTVTSAQKNPTAFYLCASSIGRGLYGYTFGSGTRLTVV.

The chain has TRBV19 and TRBJ1-1; tentative D call: TRBD1 (5 bases). The CDR3 consists of 14 residues. V lost 4 bases to trimming and J lost 2 bases, with 11 bases between them. Germline V gives CDR1 LNHDA, CDR2 SQIVND (reference sequence). CDR3 DNA sequence: TGTGCCAGTAGTACATCGACAGAAAACACTGAAGCTTTCTTT. Translated, it gives CASSTSTENTEAFF.

In this sample, this clone turned up once. The genes are TRBV6-5 and TRBJ1-4, with 7 bases fitting TRBD1. This CDR3 is built from 14 residues. Trimming removed 6 bases from V and 5 bases from J; junction bases left unmatched: 6. Per the germline V gene, CDR1 is MNHEY and CDR2 is SVGAGI. CDR3 amino acids: CASSLDRTNEKLFF. The CDR3 nucleotides are TGTGCCAGCAGCCTGGACAGGACGAATGAAAAACTGTTTTTT.

This rearrangement joins TRBV9 to TRBJ2-4; D not resolved. The CDR3 length is 11 residues. Germline V lookup: CDR1 SGDLS, CDR2 YYNGEE. V lost 3 bases, J lost 6 bases, and 4 bases lay in between. The CDR3, as DNA: TGTGCCAGCAGCGCGGGAAACATTCAGTACTTC. This gives the protein CASSAGNIQYF.